The text below deals with one T cell receptor beta chain. What it binds is not known. One junction end does not reproduce the germline sequence, and a read error may be involved. This record comes from a study of cytomegalovirus exposure and HLA in healthy donors. Findings of the study overall: When analyzed later, the rates of TCR association showed variation by HLA locus, with DRB1 the most and HLA-C the fewest.

The CDR3 runs 16 residues. Germline V lookup: CDR1 MNHEY, CDR2 SMNVEV (reference sequence). The PCR ran on 60 Vbeta and 13 Jbeta primers. Assay used: immunoSEQ multiplex PCR; TCRdb lists only in-frame clones, some missing. The table includes nearly 100,000 clones, roughly 9.4% detected once. The chain carries TRBV27 and TRBJ2-1; 11 bases are a match to TRBD2. The sequence derives from a man aged 45-65 years in good health and CMV-seropositive. The sequenced material came from PBMCs. CDR3 loop: CASSSLSGRGVNGQFF. CDR3 nucleotides: TGTGCCAGCAGTTCCCTTAGCGGGAGGGGGGTCAATGGGCAGTTCTTC.